This TCR beta chain was obtained from a study of blood T cell repertoires in COVID-19. Study at large: Donors in the United States, Italy and Spain gave samples during acute or convalescent COVID-19.

Under the authors' procedure: From reference gene primer amplification, estimates of nucleated cell counts were derived. TCRdb's copy holds only in-frame clones and misses some; the assay was immunoSEQ multiplex PCR. For V, J and clone size, that table is used; D and trimming come from the DNA. The sample shows 68,000 or so clones, about 88% of them seen only once. The V and J ends lost 2 bases and 5 bases respectively, with 10 bases between them. The germline CDR1 and CDR2 sequences are SGDLS and YYNGEE. The CDR3 loop spans 14 amino acids. The specimen sequenced was peripheral blood. The sequence was obtained from a man in his 70s with active or convalescent COVID-19. The V call is TRBV9, the J call TRBJ2-2; D is possibly TRBD2 (5 bases). The CDR3 protein is CASSVSVGTGELFF. The DNA of the CDR3 is TGTGCCAGCAGCGTTAGCGTTGGGACCGGGGAGCTGTTTTTT. The complete variable domain, with remaining parts taken from reference TRBV9 and TRBJ2-2, reads DSGVTQTPKHLITATGQRVTLRCSPRSGDLSVYWYQQSLDQGLQFLIQYYNGEERAKGNILERFSAQQFPDLHSELNLSSLELGDSALYFCASSVSVGTGELFFGEGSRLTVL.